This T cell receptor beta chain was documented in a study of cytomegalovirus exposure and HLA in healthy donors. Study conclusions and caveats: With later analysis, a missense DCLRE1C variant became linked to TCR beta V- and J-gene trimming. HLA restriction was apparent for most CMV-associated TCR beta chains in a later analysis. Some public TCRs appeared in many individuals, while most sequences were rare. Later findings reportedly placed an Asian-associated ancestry cluster below the 666-donor mean for N-insertions.

The CDR3 extends over 13 amino acids. V was shortened by 3 bases and J by 10 bases, with 13 bases between the two germline ends. Germline CDR1 is LNHNV and CDR2 is YYDKDF (reference sequence). The primer mix had 60 Vbeta and 13 Jbeta primers. This table comes from immunoSEQ multiplex PCR, and its TCRdb copy is limited to in-frame clones, with some not included. The sample has approximately 100,000 clones; 76% are singletons. Notes on this clone: No antigen is known for it.

The sample consisted of PBMCs. The chain has TRBV15 and TRBJ2-1, with D possibly TRBD2 on 6 matching bases. The receptor was isolated from a woman aged 50 to 60 in good health and CMV-seropositive. This CDR3 reads CATSRARTTEQFF. The CDR3 DNA is TGTGCCACCAGCAGGGCACGGACTACCGAGCAGTTCTTC. The full variable domain, completed using reference TRBV15 and TRBJ2-1, is DAMVIQNPRYQVTQFGKPVTLSCSQTLNHNVMYWYQQKSSQAPKLLFHYYDKDFNNEADTPDNFQSRRPNTSFCFLDIRSPGLGDTAMYLCATSRARTTEQFFGPGTRLTVL.